These 19 T cell receptor beta chains originate from one sample sequenced in a study of control samples from healthy donors and cancer patients (dated by TCRdb to 2020 to 2022). Receptor libraries were prepared by the immunoSEQ multiplex PCR assay. This immuneACCESS table, as held by TCRdb, lists in-frame sequences with V and J called but not all clones. Of the missing ones, under half trace to an unresolved V gene in checked studies; the others have no known cause. The sample has some 120,000 clones on record, 93% of them singletons. The top ten clones comprise over 1.5% of the sample. What was sequenced was PBMCs. These TCRs come from a man in his fifties or sixties with head and neck cancer.

V and J are TRBV19 and TRBJ1-2; 11 positions agree with TRBD1. J was trimmed by 2 bases and V by 10 bases; bases with no gene match: 9. The CDR3 is made up of 15 amino acids. The V gene's germline CDR1 is LNHDA and CDR2 SQIVND (reference sequence). The CDR3, as DNA: TGTGCCACTACTCCCGGGACAGGGGGGAACTATGGCTACACCTTC. Translated: CATTPGTGGNYGYTF.

This chain links TRBV3-1 (or the pseudogene TRBV3-2) with TRBJ1-2; no definite D call. The CDR3 has 12 residues. Trimming cost V 0 bases and J 4 bases, with 3 bases left between them. The V gene's germline CDR1 is LGHDT and CDR2 YNNKEL (reference sequence). CDR3 DNA: TGTGCCAGCAGCCAAGATGCCTATGGCTACACCTTC. Residues: CASSQDAYGYTF.

The V gene is TRBV5-1, the J gene TRBJ1-5; possibly TRBD1 for D (6 bases). The V and J ends lost 1 base and 1 base respectively, with 9 bases between them. Germline assignment: CDR1 SGHRS and CDR2 YFSETQ. The CDR3 length is 15 residues. The CDR3, as DNA: TGCGCCAGCAGCTTGCAAGGGGGAAGCAATCAGCCCCAGCATTTT. Amino acids: CASSLQGGSNQPQHF.

The chain recombines TRBV6-1 with TRBJ2-5; D not certain. The CDR3 spans 14 residues. Trimming took 3 bases from V and 0 from J, leaving 8 bases between them. CDR1 is MNHNS, CDR2 SASEGT, per germline. The CDR3 protein is CASSEPSDQETQYF. The CDR3, as DNA: TGTGCCAGCAGTGAGCCCTCAGACCAAGAGACCCAGTACTTC.

The chain has TRBV23-1 and TRBJ1-2, with D perhaps TRBD1 (5 bases). TRBV23-1 is filed as an ORF, its function uncertain. The CDR3 consists of 10 residues. The CDR3 region has the DNA TGCTGGGCCGGGGGATATGGCTACACCTTC. This gives the protein CWAGGYGYTF.

The gene calls are TRBV24-1 and TRBJ2-1; D may be TRBD1 (6 bases). V lost 6 bases and J 8 bases, leaving 19 bases between the germline ends. The CDR3 covers 15 residues. Germline V gene data show CDR1 as KGHDR and CDR2 as SFDVKD. DNA for the CDR3: TGTGCCACCAGTCCTTTGGGGGCGGGCGGAGATGAGCAGTTCTTC. This sequence encodes CATSPLGAGGDEQFF.

V gene TRBV12-3 or TRBV12-4 combines with J gene TRBJ2-3; TRBD2 might be the D (5 bases). This CDR3 contains 13 residues. V was shortened by 2 bases and J by 15 bases, with 18 bases between the two germline ends. In DNA form, the CDR3 reads TGTGCCAGCAGTTTAACGGACTTACATACGGCATATTTT. Amino acid sequence: CASSLTDLHTAYF.

This clone was seen a few times. V usage is TRBV3-1 (or the pseudogene TRBV3-2) and J usage is TRBJ1-6; 9 bases are a match to TRBD1. Per germline, CDR1 LGHDT and CDR2 YNNKEL (reference sequence). The V gene end was trimmed by 7 bases and the J gene end by 5 bases; junction bases not matched to a gene: 6. The CDR3 length is 15 residues. CDR3 in DNA: TGTGCCAGCACCAGAAGGACAGGGGATAATTCACCCCTCCACTTT. This translates into CASTRRTGDNSPLHF.

The V and J genes are TRBV6-5 and TRBJ1-1, with a tentative D call TRBD1 (5 bases). V was shortened by 5 bases and J by 1 base, with 8 bases between the two germline ends. Germline lookup yields CDR1 MNHEY and CDR2 SVGAGI. The CDR3 contains 13 residues. CDR3 region: CASSPGANTEAFF. CDR3 bases: TGTGCCAGCAGTCCCGGGGCGAACACTGAAGCTTTCTTT.

With respect to this clone: The same CDR3 is also encoded by other DNA sequences in this sample. The chain joins TRBV30 to TRBJ1-2; D unresolved. Germline assignment: CDR1 GTSNPN and CDR2 SVGIG (reference sequence). The CDR3 totals 11 residues. V lost 8 bases to trimming and J lost 7 bases, with 14 bases between them. DNA of the CDR3: TGTGCCGGCTCTCTGGGATCTGGCTACACCTTC. Amino acids: CAGSLGSGYTF.

The chain uses TRBV23-1 and TRBJ1-2, with unresolved D. TRBV23-1 is identified as an open reading frame with a role that is uncertain. The CDR3 has 14 residues. Trimming pared 0 bases from V and 4 bases from J, leaving 9 bases between. CDR3 bases: TGCGCCAGCAGTCAATCAGCCAGTGGCTATGGCTACACCTTC. It yields the protein CASSQSASGYGYTF.

The genes are TRBV11-1 and TRBJ2-7; 9 positions match TRBD2. The CDR3 extends over 14 amino acids. The trim removed 5 bases at V and 2 bases at J, leaving 4 bases unmatched. From germline, CDR1 is SGHAT and CDR2 FQDESV (reference sequence). CDR3 nucleotides: TGTGCCAGCAGCCAGGGACTAGCAGCCTACGAGCAGTACTTC. The encoded protein is CASSQGLAAYEQYF.

CDR3 sequence: CASSKRGDREKLFF. The CDR3 DNA reads as TGTGCCAGTAGTAAAAGGGGTGATCGGGAAAAACTGTTTTTT. The genes are TRBV19 and TRBJ1-4; D is possibly TRBD1 (5 bases). This CDR3 spans 14 amino acids. V was trimmed by 4 bases and J by 8 bases, leaving 14 bases between them. Germline V CDR1 and CDR2: LNHDA, SQIVND (reference sequence).

Comments on this clone: At one end, the junction sequence differs from germline, possibly due to a read error. V is TRBV29-1 and J is TRBJ1-1; the D is unclear. Germline assignment: CDR1 SQVTM and CDR2 ANQGSEA. This CDR3 has 13 residues. In DNA, the CDR3 is TGCAGCGTTGTGGGGTCACCGAACGCTGAAGCTTTCTTT. It yields the protein CSVVGSPNAEAFF.

This clone was detected only once. The V and J genes are TRBV30 and TRBJ2-2; the match to TRBD1 covers 7 bases. There are 12 residues in the CDR3. J was trimmed by 5 bases and V by 4 bases; bases with no gene match: 1. CDR1 is GTSNPN, CDR2 SVGIG, per germline (reference sequence). CDR3 in DNA: TGTGCCTGGAACAGGGGAACCGGGGAGCTGTTTTTT. Translating it yields CAWNRGTGELFF.

The V call is TRBV4-3, the J call TRBJ1-1, with D possibly being TRBD1 (6 bases). Germline CDR1 reads LGHNA; CDR2 reads YSLEER. Trimming removed 3 bases from V and 5 bases from J, with 16 bases in between. The CDR3 covers 15 residues. The CDR3 sequence is CASSQATQGGTEAFF. For the CDR3, the DNA is TGCGCCAGCAGCCAGGCTACACAGGGAGGAACTGAAGCTTTCTTT.

V and J are TRBV5-4 and TRBJ1-2, with 7 bases identical to TRBD1. The J segment lost 9 bases and the V segment lost 1 base, leaving 9 bases of the junction unmatched. The germline V gene has CDR1 SGHNT and CDR2 YYREEE (reference sequence). The CDR3 covers 14 residues. The CDR3 is CASSLSRDRLRYTF. In DNA, the CDR3 is TGTGCCAGCAGCTTGAGCCGGGACAGATTGCGCTACACCTTC.

This chain links TRBV18 with TRBJ2-7; D ambiguous. The CDR3 has 14 residues. Germline CDR1 and CDR2: KGHSH and LQKENI. V shed 2 bases and J shed 0 bases, with 8 bases lying between them. CDR3 sequence: CASSPYGYSYEQYF. The CDR3 DNA reads TGTGCCAGCTCACCATATGGGTACTCCTACGAGCAGTACTTC.

This clone has more than one count but fewer than ten. CDR3 in amino acids: CASSQTGQGIDEQFF. CDR3 bases: TGCGCCAGCAGTCAAACGGGACAGGGAATCGATGAGCAGTTCTTC. V is TRBV23-1 and J is TRBJ2-1; 9 nucleotides line up with TRBD1. TRBV23-1 is treated as an ORF (open reading frame) with a function not yet certain. V lost 2 bases and J lost 8; bases outside the gene matches: 7. This CDR3 has 15 amino acids.